This T cell receptor (beta chain) was sequenced for a study of response to subunit inactivated influenza vaccine. General observations from the study: Authors suggested each seasonal flu vaccination may recruit only limited numbers of new T cells.

Many counts were recorded for this clonotype. No antigen is known for it. This CDR3 is built from 15 residues. Germline loops: CDR1 SGHKS, CDR2 YYEKEE (reference sequence). Trimming left V 0 bases short and J 2 bases short, with 9 bases between. MiXCR, run by TCRdb on the RT-PCR reads, gives a single entry per CDR3 protein. The table lists 650,000 to 850,000 distinct CDR3 sequences, about 15% of them singletons, with approximately 6.5% in the top ten. This receptor was obtained from a man in his fifties or sixties who received an inactivated influenza vaccine. The V gene is TRBV5-5, the J gene TRBJ2-1; tentatively, D is TRBD1 (5 bases). Sequenced here: PBMCs from blood, sampled less than 15 days before vaccination. CDR3 DNA: TGTGCCAGCAGCTTGGCCCAGGGCCCCTACAATGAGCAGTTCTTC. As protein: CASSLAQGPYNEQFF.